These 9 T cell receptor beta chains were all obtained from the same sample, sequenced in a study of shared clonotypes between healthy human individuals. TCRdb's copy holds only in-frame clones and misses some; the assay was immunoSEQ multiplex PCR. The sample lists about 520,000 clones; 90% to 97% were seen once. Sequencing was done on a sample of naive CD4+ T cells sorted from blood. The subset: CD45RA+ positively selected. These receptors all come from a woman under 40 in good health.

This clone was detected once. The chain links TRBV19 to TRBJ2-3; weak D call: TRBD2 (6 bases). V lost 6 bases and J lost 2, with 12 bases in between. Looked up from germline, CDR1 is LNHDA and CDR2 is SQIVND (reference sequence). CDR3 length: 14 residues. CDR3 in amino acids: CASSPLRDTDTQYF. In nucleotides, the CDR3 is TGTGCCAGTAGCCCTCTGCGGGACACAGATACGCAGTATTTT.

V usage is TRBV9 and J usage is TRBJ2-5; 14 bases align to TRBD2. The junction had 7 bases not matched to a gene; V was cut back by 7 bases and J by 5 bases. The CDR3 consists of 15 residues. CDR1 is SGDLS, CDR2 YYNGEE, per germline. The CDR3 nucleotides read TGTGCCAGCGGTCAGGGACTAGCGGGAGATGAGACCCAGTACTTC. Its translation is CASGQGLAGDETQYF.

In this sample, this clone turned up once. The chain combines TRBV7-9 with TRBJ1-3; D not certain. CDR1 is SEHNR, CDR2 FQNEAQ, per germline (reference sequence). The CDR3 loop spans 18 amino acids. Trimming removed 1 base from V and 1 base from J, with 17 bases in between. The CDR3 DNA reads TGTGCCAGCAGCTTAGGACTACGTAGGGATCTATCTGGAAACACCATATATTTT. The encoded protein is CASSLGLRRDLSGNTIYF.

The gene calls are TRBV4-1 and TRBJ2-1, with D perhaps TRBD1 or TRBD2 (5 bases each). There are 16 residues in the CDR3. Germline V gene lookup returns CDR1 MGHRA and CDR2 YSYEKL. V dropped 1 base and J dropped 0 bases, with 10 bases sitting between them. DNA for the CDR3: TGCGCCAGCAGCCAAGCTGCAGGGACCTCCTACAATGAGCAGTTCTTC. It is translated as CASSQAAGTSYNEQFF.

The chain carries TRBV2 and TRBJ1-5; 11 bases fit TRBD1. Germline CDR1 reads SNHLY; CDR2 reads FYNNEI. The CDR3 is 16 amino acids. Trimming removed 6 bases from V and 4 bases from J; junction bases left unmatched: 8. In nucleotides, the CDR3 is TGTGCCAGCAGAGAGGACAGGGGGCGTCGGAATCAGCCCCAGCATTTT. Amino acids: CASREDRGRRNQPQHF.

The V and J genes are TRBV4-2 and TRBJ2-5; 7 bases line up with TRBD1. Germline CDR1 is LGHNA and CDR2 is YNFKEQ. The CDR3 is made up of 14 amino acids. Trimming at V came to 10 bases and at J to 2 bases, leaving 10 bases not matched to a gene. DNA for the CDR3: TGTGCCACCTCCCTCACAGGGGCGCAAGAGACCCAGTACTTC. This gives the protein CATSLTGAQETQYF.

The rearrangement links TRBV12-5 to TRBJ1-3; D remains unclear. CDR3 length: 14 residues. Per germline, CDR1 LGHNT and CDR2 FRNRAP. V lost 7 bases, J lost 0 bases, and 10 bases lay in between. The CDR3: CASAQPPSGNTIYF. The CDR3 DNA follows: TGTGCTAGTGCCCAACCTCCCTCTGGAAACACCATATATTTT.

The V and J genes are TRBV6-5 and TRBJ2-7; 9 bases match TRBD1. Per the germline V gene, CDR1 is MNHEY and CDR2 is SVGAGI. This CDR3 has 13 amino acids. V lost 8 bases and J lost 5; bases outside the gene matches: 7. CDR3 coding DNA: TGTGCCAGCGGCCGGGACAGGGTCCACGAGCAGTACTTC. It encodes CASGRDRVHEQYF.

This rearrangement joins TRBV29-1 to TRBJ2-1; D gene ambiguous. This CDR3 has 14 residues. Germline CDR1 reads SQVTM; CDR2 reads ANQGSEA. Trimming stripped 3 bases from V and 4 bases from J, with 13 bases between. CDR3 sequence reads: CSVEVPSWYNEQFF. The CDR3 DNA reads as TGCAGCGTTGAGGTCCCCAGCTGGTACAATGAGCAGTTCTTC.